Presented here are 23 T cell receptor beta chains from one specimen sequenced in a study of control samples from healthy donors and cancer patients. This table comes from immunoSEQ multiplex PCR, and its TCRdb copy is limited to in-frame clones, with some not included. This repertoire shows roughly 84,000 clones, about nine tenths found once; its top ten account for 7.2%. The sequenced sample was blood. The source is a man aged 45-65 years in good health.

This CDR3 reads CASSSARGETQYF. The CDR3 DNA reads TGTGCCAGCAGCTCCGCCAGGGGTGAGACCCAGTACTTC. V is TRBV11-3 and J is TRBJ2-5; possible D gene TRBD1, 6 bases. This CDR3 contains 13 residues. V dropped 4 bases and J dropped 5 bases, with 11 bases sitting between them. Germline V gives CDR1 SGHNT, CDR2 YENEEA.

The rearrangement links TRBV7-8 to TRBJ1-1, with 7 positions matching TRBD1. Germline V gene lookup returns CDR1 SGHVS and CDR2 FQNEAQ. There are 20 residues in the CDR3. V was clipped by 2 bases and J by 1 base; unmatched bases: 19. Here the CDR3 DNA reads TGTGCCAGCAGCTTATCTAATGGGGTTACTCGGACAGGAAAGAACACTGAAGCTTTCTTT. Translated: CASSLSNGVTRTGKNTEAFF.

In DNA form, the CDR3 reads TGTGCCAGTAGTGAGTTAAGGACGGACTATGGCTACACCTTC. Amino acids: CASSELRTDYGYTF. This chain joins TRBV19 and TRBJ1-2; D is unresolved. Per the germline V gene, CDR1 is LNHDA and CDR2 is SQIVND (reference sequence). The V end was cut by 5 bases, the J end by 3 bases, with 13 bases between. The CDR3 sequence is 14 residues long.

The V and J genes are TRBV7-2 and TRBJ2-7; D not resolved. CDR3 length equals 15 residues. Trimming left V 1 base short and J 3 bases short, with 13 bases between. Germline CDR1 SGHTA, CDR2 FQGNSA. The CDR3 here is CASSLVYSPDYEQYF. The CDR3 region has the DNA TGTGCCAGCAGCTTAGTTTACTCCCCGGACTACGAGCAGTACTTC.

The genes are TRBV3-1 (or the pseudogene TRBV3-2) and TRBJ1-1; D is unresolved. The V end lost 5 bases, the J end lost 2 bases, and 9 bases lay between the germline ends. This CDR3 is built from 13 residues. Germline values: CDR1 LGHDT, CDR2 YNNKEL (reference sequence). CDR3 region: CASSSWLNTEAFF. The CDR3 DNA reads TGTGCCAGCAGCTCCTGGTTAAACACTGAAGCTTTCTTT.

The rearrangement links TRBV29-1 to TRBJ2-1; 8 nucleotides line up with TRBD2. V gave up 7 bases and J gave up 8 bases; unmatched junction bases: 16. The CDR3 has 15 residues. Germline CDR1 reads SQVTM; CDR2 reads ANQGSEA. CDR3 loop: CSAAPDGLATDEQFF. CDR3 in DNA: TGCAGCGCCGCCCCAGACGGACTAGCAACAGATGAGCAGTTCTTC.

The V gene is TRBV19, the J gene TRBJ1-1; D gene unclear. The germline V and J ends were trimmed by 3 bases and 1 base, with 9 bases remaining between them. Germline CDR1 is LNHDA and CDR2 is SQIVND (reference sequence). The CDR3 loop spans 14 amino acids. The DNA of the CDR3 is TGTGCCAGTAGTATCGGACCGCGGAACACTGAAGCTTTCTTT. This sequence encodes CASSIGPRNTEAFF.

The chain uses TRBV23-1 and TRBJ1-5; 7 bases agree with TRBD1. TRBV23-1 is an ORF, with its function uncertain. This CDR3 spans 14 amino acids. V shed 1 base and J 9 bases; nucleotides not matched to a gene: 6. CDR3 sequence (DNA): TGCGCCAGCAGTCAATGTCAGGGGGGCAGGCCCCAGCATTTT. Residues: CASSQCQGGRPQHF.

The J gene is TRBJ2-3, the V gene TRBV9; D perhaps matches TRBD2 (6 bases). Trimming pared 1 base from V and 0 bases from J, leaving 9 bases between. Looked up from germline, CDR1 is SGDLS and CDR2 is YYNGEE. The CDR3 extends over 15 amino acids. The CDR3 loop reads CASSVSGDSTDTQYF. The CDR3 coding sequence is TGTGCCAGCAGCGTATCGGGGGATAGCACAGATACGCAGTATTTT.

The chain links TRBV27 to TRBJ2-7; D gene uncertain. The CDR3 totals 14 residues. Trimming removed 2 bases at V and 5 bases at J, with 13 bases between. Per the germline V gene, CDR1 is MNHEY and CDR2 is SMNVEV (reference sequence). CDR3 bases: TGTGCCAGCAGTTTAACCCCGGACCTCGACGAGCAGTACTTC. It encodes CASSLTPDLDEQYF.

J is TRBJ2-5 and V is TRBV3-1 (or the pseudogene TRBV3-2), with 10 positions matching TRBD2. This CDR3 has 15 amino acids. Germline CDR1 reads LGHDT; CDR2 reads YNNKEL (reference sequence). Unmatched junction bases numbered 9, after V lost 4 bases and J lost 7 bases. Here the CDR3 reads CASSPQASGGGTQYF. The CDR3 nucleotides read TGTGCCAGCAGCCCACAGGCTAGCGGGGGTGGGACCCAGTACTTC.

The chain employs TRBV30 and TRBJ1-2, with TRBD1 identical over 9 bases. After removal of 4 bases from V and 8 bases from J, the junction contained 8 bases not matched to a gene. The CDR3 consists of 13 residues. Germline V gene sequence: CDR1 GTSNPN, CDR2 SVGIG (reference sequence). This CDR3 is CAWTVGTGRGYTF. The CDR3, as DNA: TGTGCCTGGACCGTCGGGACAGGGCGAGGCTACACCTTC.

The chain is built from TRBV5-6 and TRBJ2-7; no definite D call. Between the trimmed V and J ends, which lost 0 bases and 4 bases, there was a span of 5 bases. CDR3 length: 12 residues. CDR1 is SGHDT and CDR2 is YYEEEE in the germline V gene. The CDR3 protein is CASSLVGYEQYF. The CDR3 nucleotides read TGTGCCAGCAGCTTGGTGGGGTACGAGCAGTACTTC.

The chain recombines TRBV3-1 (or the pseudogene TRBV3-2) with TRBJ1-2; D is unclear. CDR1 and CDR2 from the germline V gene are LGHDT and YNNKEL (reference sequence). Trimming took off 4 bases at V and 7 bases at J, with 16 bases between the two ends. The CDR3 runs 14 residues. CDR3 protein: CASSPRTGSSGYTF. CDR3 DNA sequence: TGTGCCAGCAGCCCCCGGACGGGGAGTAGTGGCTACACCTTC.

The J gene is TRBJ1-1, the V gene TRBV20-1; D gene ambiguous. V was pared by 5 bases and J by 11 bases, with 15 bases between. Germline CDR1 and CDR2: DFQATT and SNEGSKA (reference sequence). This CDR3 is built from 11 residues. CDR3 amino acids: CSAVDRREAFF. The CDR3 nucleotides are TGCAGTGCTGTTGACCGAAGGGAGGCTTTCTTT.

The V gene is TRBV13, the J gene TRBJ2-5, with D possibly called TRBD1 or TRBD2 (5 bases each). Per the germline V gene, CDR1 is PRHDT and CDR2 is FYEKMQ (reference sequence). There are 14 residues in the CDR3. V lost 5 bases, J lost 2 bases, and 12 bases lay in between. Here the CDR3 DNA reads TGTGCCAGCAGCGAGGGGACCGGACAAGAGACCCAGTACTTC. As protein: CASSEGTGQETQYF.

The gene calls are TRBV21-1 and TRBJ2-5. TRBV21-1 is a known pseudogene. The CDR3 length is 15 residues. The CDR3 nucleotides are TGTGCCAGCAGCAAAGATGGGCGGCCCCAAGAGACCCAGTACTTC. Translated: CASSKDGRPQETQYF.

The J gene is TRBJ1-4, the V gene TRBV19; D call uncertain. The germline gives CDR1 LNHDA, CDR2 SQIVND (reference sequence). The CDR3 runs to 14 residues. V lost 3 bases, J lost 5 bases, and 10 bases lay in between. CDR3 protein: CASSIRDKNEKLFF. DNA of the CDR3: TGTGCCAGTAGTATCCGGGATAAAAATGAAAAACTGTTTTTT.

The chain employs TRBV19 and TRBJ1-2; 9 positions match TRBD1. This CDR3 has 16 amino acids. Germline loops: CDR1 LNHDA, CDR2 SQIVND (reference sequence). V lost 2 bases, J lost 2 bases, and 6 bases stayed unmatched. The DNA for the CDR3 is TGTGCCAGTAGTATACTAACACAGGGGGCCAACTATGGCTACACCTTC. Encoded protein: CASSILTQGANYGYTF.

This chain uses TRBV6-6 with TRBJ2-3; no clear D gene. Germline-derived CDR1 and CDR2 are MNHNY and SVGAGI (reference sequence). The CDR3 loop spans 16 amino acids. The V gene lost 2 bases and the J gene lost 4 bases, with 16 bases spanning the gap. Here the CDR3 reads CASSYGFKSDSDTQYF. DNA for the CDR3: TGTGCCAGCAGTTACGGGTTCAAGTCCGACTCAGATACGCAGTATTTT.

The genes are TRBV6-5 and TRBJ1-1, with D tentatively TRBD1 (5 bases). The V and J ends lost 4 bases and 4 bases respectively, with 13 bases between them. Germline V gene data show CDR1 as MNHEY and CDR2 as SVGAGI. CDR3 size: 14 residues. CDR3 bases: TGTGCCAGCAGTTGGGGCCGAGGGGCCACTGAAGCTTTCTTT. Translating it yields CASSWGRGATEAFF.

The CDR3 region has the DNA TGTGCCAGCAGTAAGGCCCCAGGGGCCAAAAACATTCAGTACTTC. Protein: CASSKAPGAKNIQYF. V is TRBV6-5 and J is TRBJ2-4, with a weak D call TRBD1 (5 bases). The CDR3 extends over 15 amino acids. CDR1 MNHEY and CDR2 SVGAGI come from the germline V gene. V was shortened by 5 bases and J by 1 base, with 12 bases between the two germline ends.

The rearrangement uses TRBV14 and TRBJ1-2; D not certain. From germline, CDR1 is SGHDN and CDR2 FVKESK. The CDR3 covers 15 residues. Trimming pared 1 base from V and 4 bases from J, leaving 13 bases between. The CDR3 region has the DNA TGTGCCAGCAGCCAAGGGGGAGTTAATAGCTATGGCTACACCTTC. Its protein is CASSQGGVNSYGYTF.